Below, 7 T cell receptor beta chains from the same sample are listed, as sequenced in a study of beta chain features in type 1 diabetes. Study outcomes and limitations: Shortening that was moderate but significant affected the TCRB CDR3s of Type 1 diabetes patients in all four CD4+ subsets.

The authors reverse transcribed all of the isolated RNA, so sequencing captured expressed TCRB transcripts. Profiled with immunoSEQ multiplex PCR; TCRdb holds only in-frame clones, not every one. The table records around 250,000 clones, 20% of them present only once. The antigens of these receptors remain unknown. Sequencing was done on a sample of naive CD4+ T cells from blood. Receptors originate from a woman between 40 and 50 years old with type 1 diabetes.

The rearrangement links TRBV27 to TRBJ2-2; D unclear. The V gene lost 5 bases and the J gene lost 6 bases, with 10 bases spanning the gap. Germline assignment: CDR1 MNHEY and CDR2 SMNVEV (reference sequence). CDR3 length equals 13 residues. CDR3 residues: CASSTQESGELFF. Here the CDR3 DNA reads TGTGCCAGCAGTACCCAGGAATCCGGGGAGCTGTTTTTT.

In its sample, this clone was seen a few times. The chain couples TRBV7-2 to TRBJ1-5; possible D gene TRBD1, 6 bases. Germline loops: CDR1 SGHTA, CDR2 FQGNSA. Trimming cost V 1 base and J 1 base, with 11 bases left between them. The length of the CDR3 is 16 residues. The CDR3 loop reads CASSLGHRVSNQPQHF. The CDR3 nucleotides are TGTGCCAGCAGCTTAGGGCACAGGGTCAGCAATCAGCCCCAGCATTTT.

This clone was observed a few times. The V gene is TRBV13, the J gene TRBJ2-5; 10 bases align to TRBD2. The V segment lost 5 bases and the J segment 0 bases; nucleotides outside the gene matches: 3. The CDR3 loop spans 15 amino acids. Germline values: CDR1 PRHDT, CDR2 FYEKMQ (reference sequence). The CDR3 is CASSPAGGYQETQYF. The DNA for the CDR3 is TGTGCCAGCAGCCCAGCGGGGGGGTACCAAGAGACCCAGTACTTC.

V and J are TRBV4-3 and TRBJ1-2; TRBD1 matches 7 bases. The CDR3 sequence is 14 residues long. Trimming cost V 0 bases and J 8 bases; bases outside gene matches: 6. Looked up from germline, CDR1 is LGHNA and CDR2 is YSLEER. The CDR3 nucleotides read TGCGCCAGCAGCCAAGACAACAGGGGCTCGGGCTACACCTTC. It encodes CASSQDNRGSGYTF.

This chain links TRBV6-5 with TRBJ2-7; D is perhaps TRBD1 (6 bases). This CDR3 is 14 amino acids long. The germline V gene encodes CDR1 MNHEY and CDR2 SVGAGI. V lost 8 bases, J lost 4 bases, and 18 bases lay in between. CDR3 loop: CASSQGYVDYEQYF. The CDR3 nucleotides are TGTGCCAGCTCCCAGGGGTACGTGGATTACGAGCAGTACTTC.

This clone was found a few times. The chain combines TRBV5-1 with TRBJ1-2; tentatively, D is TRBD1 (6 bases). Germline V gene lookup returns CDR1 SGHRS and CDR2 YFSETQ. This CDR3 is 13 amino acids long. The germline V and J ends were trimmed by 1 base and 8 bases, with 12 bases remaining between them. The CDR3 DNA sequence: TGCGCCAGCAGCTTGACAGGGACCGAGGGCTACACCTTC. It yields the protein CASSLTGTEGYTF.

The CDR3 nucleotides are TGTGCCAGCAGTCTCGTCCCTTCCTACGAGCAGTACTTC. Translation: CASSLVPSYEQYF. The J gene is TRBJ2-7, the V gene TRBV27; unclear D gene. The length of the CDR3 is 13 residues. Germline lookup yields CDR1 MNHEY and CDR2 SMNVEV (reference sequence). The germline V and J ends were trimmed by 5 bases and 1 base, with 9 bases remaining between them.